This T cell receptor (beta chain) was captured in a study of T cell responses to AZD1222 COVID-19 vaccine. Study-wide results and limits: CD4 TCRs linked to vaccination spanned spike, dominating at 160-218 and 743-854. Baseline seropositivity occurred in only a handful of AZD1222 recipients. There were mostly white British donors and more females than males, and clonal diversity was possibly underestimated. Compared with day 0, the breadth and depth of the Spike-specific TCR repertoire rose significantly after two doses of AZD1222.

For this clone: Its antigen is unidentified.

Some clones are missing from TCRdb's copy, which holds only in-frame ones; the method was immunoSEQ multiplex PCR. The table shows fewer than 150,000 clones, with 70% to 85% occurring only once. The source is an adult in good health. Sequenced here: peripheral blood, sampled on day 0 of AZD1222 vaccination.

The CDR3 DNA follows: TGTGCCAGCAGCTTAGGGACAGGGGATTTCGAGCAGTACTTC. Encoded protein: CASSLGTGDFEQYF. This chain joins TRBV7-2 and TRBJ2-7; 9 bases fit TRBD1. V lost 1 base and J lost 6; bases outside the gene matches: 4. CDR1 is SGHTA, CDR2 FQGNSA, per germline. The CDR3 spans 14 residues.